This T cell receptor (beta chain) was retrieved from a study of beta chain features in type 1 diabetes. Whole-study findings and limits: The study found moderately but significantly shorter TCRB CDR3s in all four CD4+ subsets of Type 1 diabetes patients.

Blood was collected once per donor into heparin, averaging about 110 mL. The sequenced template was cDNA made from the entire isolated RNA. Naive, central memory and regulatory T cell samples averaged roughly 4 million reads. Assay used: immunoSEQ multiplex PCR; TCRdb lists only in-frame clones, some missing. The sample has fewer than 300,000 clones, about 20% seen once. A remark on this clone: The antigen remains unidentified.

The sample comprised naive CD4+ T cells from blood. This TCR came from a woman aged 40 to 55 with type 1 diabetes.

The CDR3 region has the DNA TGTGCCATCAGTGCTTGGCGGCTAGCGGGAACCTCTCGGGACGAGCAGTACTTC. Encoded protein: CAISAWRLAGTSRDEQYF. This chain uses TRBV10-3 with TRBJ2-7; 9 bases are a match to TRBD2. CDR1 and CDR2 from the germline V gene are ENHRY and SYGVKD. Trimming removed 4 bases from V and 5 bases from J; junction bases left unmatched: 18. This CDR3 spans 18 amino acids.